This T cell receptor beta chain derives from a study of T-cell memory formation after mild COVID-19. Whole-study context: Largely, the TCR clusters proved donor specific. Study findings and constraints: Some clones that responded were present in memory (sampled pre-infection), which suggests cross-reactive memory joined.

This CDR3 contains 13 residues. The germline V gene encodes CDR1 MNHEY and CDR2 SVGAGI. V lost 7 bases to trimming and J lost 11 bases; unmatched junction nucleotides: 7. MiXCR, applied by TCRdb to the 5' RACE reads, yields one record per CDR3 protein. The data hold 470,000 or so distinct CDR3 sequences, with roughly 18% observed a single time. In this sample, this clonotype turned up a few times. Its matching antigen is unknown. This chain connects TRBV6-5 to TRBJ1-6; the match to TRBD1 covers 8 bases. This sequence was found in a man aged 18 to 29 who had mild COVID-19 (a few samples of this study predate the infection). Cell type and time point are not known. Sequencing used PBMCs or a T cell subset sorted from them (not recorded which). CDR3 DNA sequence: TGTGCCAGCAAGGGGACAGGCCTGGCACCCCTCCACTTT. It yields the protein CASKGTGLAPLHF.